This record looks at one T cell receptor beta chain sequence and its context. Profiled with immunoSEQ multiplex PCR; TCRdb holds only in-frame clones, not every one. The table lists some 200,000 clones, approximately 79% of them singletons, with about 15% in the top ten. CDR3 length: 15 amino acids. Germline CDR1 and CDR2: SGHRS and YFSETQ. V trimming: 0 bases; J trimming: 2 bases; junction bases outside the gene matches: 3. This record comes from a study of blood T cell repertoires in COVID-19. Study-wide background: T cells, B-cell-depleted T cells, or PBMCs provided the cDNA or gDNA that served as material.

The V and J genes are TRBV5-1 and TRBJ1-1; 8 bases line up with TRBD1. The sequence was obtained from a man between 25 and 39 years old with active or convalescent COVID-19. The sequenced material came from peripheral blood. The CDR3 nucleotides read TGCGCCAGCAGCTTGGTGTCAGGGGGCAACACTGAAGCTTTCTTT. It is translated as CASSLVSGGNTEAFF.